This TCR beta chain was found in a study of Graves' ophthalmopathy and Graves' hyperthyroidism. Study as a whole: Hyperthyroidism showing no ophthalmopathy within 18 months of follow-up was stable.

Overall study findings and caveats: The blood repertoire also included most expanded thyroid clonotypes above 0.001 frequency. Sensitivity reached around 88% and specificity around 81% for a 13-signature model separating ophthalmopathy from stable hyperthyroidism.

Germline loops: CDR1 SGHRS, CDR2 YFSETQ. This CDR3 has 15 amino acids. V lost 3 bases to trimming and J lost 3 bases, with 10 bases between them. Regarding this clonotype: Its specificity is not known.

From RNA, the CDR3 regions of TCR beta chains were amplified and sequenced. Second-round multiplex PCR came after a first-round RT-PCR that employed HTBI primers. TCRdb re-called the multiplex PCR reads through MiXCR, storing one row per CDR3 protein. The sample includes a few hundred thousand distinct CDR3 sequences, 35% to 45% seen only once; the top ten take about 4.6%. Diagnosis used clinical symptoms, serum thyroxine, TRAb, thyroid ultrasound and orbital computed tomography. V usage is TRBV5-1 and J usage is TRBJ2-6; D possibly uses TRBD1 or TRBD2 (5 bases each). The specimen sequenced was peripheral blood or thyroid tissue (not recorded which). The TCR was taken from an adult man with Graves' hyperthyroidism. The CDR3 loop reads CASSSRDGGANVLTF. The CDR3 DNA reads TGCGCCAGCAGCTCCCGGGACGGTGGGGCCAACGTCCTGACTTTC.